This T cell receptor (beta chain) comes out of a study of cytomegalovirus exposure and HLA in healthy donors. For the study at large: An analysis done earlier identified almost 120 million unique TCR beta sequences from about 180 million T cells. Findings of the study overall: Many donors carried some public TCRs, although rarity characterized most TCR sequences. An observed cluster of highly shared sequence variants was recorded as a likely sequencing artifact.

This CDR3 has 15 residues. The trim removed 6 bases at V and 3 bases at J, leaving 4 bases unmatched. Germline CDR1 is MNHNS and CDR2 is SASEGT. The PCR had 60 Vbeta and 13 Jbeta primers. TCRdb keeps only in-frame clones here, not all; method: immunoSEQ multiplex PCR. This sample has 95,000 to 100,000 clones; approximately 79% occur once, and the top ten carry approximately 1.8%. In its sample, this clone was seen a few times. The antigen remains unidentified. Sequenced: PBMCs. The chain carries TRBV6-1 and TRBJ2-3; TRBD2 aligns across 12 bases. The sequence derives from a male donor in good health and CMV-seronegative. CDR3 in DNA: TGTGCCAGCAGGGAGGGGACTAGCGGGACAGATACGCAGTATTTT. The encoded protein is CASREGTSGTDTQYF.